This T cell receptor (beta chain) was documented in a study of blood T cell repertoires in COVID-19. Study-wide context: Samples representing acute and convalescent COVID-19 were sourced from the United States, Italy and Spain.

The V gene's germline CDR1 is SEHNR and CDR2 FQNEAQ (reference sequence). The CDR3 loop spans 14 amino acids. In the original processing: Quantification of nucleated cells was approximated via reference gene primer amplification. The method was immunoSEQ multiplex PCR; TCRdb's version includes in-frame clones alone and lacks a portion of them. V and J calls and clone size are as listed in that table; D and trimming were resolved from the DNA. In the table there are approximately 220,000 clones, roughly nine tenths of which are singletons. Turning to this clone: One end of the junction does not line up with germline, which may come from a read error.

Specimen: peripheral blood. The chain uses TRBV7-9 and TRBJ2-1; 9 nucleotides align to TRBD1. The clonotype comes from a middle-aged man with acute or convalescent COVID-19. The DNA of the CDR3 is TGTGCCAGCAGTAGGACAGGGGCCTACGATGAGCAGTTCTTC. Its protein is CASSRTGAYDEQFF.